This TCR beta chain was profiled in a study of T cell repertoires in ileal Crohn's disease. Study information: About half of patients got postoperative therapy: about twelve thiopurines, some 19 anti-TNF.

The CDR3 extends over 13 amino acids. V was trimmed by 2 bases and J by 8 bases, leaving 12 bases between them. Looked up from germline, CDR1 is MNHNS and CDR2 is SASEGT. TCRB immunosequencing input was 400 to 650 nanograms of biopsy DNA per sample. Sequencing was performed with immunoSEQ multiplex PCR; in TCRdb, only in-frame clones are kept and a portion is missing. The sample records about 62,000 clones, roughly nine tenths being singletons. Time point reported: neoterminal ileum biopsy at postoperative endoscopy, about 6 months after surgery. Patients were adults with ileal or ileocolonic Crohn's disease needing resection.

The chain uses TRBV6-1 and TRBJ1-2; D possibly corresponds to TRBD1 (6 bases). The sequenced sample consisted of ileal tissue. This clonotype was obtained from an adult with Crohn's disease. CDR3 residues: CASSEQQGRGYTF. CDR3 nucleotides: TGTGCCAGCAGTGAACAACAGGGACGAGGCTACACCTTC.